This TCR beta chain was sequenced in a study of human versus mouse CDR3 diversity and MHC coevolution. Overall study context: Reported immunoSEQ sensitivity was one in 200,000 T cells, with reduced amplification bias. Overall study results and limits: Clonal inequality was lowest in most of the three human donors. Human CDR3s averaged more deletions and insertions than mouse CDR3s.

Repertoires were generated with immunoSEQ multiplex PCR, while TCRdb's copy carries only in-frame clones and drops some. The sample has around 77,000 clones, around 92% seen once. Naive CD4 T cells, CD45RO-negative and CD62L-positive, were flow-sorted from PBMCs. This clone showed up just once. Its specificity is not known. With 8 bases removed from V and 6 bases from J, the gap between germline ends came to 17 bases. The length of the CDR3 is 14 residues. Germline V gene data show CDR1 as SNHLY and CDR2 as FYNNEI. The chain employs TRBV2 and TRBJ1-5; D unresolved. This sequence was found in a person aged 25-75 years in good health. Sequencing was carried out using naive CD4+ T cells from blood. This sample's subset: CD45RO-negative CD62L-positive naive CD4 T cells. CDR3 residues: CASSTGLTAQPQHF. CDR3 bases: TGTGCCAGCTCGACTGGCCTAACGGCTCAGCCCCAGCATTTT. Full variable domain (remainder filled in from reference TRBV2 and TRBJ1-5): EPEVTQTPSHQVTQMGQEVILRCVPISNHLYFYWYRQILGQKVEFLVSFYNNEISEKSEIFDDQFSVERPDGSNFTLKIRSTKLEDSAMYFCASSTGLTAQPQHFGDGTRLSIL.